This T cell receptor beta chain is drawn from a study of T cells in localized non-small cell lung cancer. Study results and limitations: Longer overall survival was seen with higher T cell density measured in blood. It remains possible that heterogeneity exists, since only one tumor region was sequenced.

V lost 0 bases to trimming and J lost 9 bases; unmatched junction nucleotides: 5. CDR1 is MNHEY, CDR2 SVGAGI, per germline. The CDR3 is 14 residues long. Comments on this clone: The target antigen is unknown.

The method was immunoSEQ multiplex PCR; TCRdb's version includes in-frame clones alone and lacks a portion of them. The data show around 54,000 clones, approximately 90% seen once. The source material was peripheral blood, sampled before any cancer treatment. J is TRBJ1-2 and V is TRBV6-5; 9 bases agree with TRBD1. This clonotype was sampled from a male donor at least 60 years old with stage III squamous cell lung carcinoma. Here the CDR3 DNA reads TGTGCCAGCAGTTACTCGGGGACAGGGAGAAGCTACACCTTC. Its protein product is CASSYSGTGRSYTF.